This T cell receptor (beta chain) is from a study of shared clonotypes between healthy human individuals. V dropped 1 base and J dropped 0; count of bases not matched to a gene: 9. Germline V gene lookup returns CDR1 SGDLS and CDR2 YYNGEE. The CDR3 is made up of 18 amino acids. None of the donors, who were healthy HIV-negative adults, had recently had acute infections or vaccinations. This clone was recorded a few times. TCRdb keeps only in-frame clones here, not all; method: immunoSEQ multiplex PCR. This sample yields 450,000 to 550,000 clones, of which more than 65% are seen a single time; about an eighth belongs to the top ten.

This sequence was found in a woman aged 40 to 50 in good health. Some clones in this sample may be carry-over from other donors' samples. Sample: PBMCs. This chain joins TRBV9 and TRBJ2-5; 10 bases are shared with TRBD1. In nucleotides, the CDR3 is TGTGCCAGCAGCGTATCCCTTGGACAGGGGGAGTACCAAGAGACCCAGTACTTC. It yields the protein CASSVSLGQGEYQETQYF.